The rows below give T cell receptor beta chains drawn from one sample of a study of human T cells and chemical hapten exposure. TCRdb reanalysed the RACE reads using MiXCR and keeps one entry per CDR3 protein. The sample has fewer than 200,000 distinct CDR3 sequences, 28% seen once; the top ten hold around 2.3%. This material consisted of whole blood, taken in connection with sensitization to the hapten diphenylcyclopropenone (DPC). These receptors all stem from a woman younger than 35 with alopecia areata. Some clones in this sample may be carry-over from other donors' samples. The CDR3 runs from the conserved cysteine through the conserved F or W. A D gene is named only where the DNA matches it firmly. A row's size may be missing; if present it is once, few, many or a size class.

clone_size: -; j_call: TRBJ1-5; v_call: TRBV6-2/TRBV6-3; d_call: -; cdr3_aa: CASNPGDSGNQPQHF; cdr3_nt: TGTGCCAGCAACCCAGGGGATAGTGGCAATCAGCCCCAGCATTTT
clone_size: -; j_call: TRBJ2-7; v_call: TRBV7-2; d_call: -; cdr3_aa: CASSASGTPTYEQYF; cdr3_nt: TGTGCCAGCAGCGCCTCCGGGACGCCAACCTACGAGCAGTACTTC
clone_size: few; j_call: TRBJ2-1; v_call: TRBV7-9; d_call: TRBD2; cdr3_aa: CAGTSGLAPHEQFF; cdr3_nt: TGTGCCGGAACCTCGGGACTAGCTCCCCATGAGCAGTTCTTC
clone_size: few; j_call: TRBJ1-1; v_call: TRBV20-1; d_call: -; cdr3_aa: CSASRQLEAFF; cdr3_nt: TGCAGTGCTAGTCGCCAGTTGGAAGCTTTCTTT
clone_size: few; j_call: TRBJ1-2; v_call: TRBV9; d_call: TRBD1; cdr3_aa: CASSVGQGYGYTF; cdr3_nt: TGTGCCAGCAGCGTAGGACAGGGCTATGGCTACACCTTC
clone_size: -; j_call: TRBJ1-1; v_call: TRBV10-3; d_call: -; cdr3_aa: CAISARVGHTEAFF; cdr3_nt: TGTGCCATCAGTGCGCGGGTCGGGCACACTGAAGCTTTCTTT
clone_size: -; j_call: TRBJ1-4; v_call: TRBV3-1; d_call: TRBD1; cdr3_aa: CASSQVGTGPEKLFF; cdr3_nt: TGTGCCAGCAGCCAAGTGGGGACAGGTCCTGAAAAACTGTTTTTT
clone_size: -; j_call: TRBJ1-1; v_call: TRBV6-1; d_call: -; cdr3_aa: CASSEALRTEAFF; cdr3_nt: TGTGCCAGCAGTGAAGCTCTGAGGACTGAAGCTTTCTTT
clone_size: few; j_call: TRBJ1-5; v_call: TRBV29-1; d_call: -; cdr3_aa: CSVAGSRNQPQHF; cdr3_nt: TGCAGCGTGGCAGGCTCGCGCAATCAGCCCCAGCATTTT
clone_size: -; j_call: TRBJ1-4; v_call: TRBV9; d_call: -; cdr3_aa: CASSTQGVQEKLFF; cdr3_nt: TGTGCCAGCAGCACCCAGGGAGTCCAGGAAAAACTGTTTTTT
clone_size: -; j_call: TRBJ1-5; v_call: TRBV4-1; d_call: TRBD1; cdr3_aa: CASSQADRGPQPQHF; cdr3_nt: TGCGCCAGCAGCCAAGCGGACAGGGGGCCTCAGCCCCAGCATTTT
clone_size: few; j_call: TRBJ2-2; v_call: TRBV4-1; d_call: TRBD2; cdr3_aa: CASSQDGALAGANTGELFF; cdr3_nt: TGCGCCAGCAGCCAAGATGGAGCCCTAGCGGGCGCGAACACCGGGGAGCTGTTTTTT
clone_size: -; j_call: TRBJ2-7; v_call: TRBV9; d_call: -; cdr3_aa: CASSVRTGYEQYF; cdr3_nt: TGTGCCAGCAGCGTCCGGACGGGGTACGAGCAGTACTTC
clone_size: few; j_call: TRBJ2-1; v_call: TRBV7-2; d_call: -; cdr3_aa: CASSLVFGTKQFF; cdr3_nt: TGTGCCAGCAGCTTAGTGTTCGGGACAAAGCAGTTCTTC
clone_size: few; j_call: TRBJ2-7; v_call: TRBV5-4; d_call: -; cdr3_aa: CASSSRSAGYEQYF; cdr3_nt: TGTGCCAGCAGCTCCAGATCCGCCGGCTACGAGCAGTACTTC
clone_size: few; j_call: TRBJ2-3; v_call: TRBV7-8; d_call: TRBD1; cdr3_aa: CASSVGTGGGDTQYF; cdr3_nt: TGTGCCAGCAGCGTAGGGACAGGGGGGGGAGATACGCAGTATTTT
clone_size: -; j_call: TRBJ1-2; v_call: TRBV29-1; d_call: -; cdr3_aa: CSVERVRSHTF; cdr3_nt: TGCAGCGTTGAAAGAGTAAGAAGCCACACCTTC
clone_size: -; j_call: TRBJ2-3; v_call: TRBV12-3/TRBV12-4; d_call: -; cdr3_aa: CASSPRTGYTDTQYF; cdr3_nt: TGTGCCAGCAGTCCCAGGACCGGGTACACAGATACGCAGTATTTT
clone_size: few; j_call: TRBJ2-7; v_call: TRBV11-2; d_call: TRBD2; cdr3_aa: CASSLAKTLGLAVEQYF; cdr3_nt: TGTGCCAGCAGCTTAGCCAAAACCCTAGGACTAGCGGTAGAGCAGTACTTC
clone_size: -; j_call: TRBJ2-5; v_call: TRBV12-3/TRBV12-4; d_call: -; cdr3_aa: CASTPVLGKGQETQYF; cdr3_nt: TGTGCCAGCACCCCGGTTCTGGGCAAAGGGCAAGAGACCCAGTACTTC
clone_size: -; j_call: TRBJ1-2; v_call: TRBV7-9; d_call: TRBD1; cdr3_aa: CASRPDRGDGYTF; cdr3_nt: TGTGCCAGCAGACCCGACAGGGGAGATGGCTACACCTTC
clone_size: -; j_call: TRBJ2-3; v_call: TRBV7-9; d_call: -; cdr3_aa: CASSKEGDADTQYF; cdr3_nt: TGTGCCAGCAGCAAAGAGGGGGACGCAGATACGCAGTATTTT
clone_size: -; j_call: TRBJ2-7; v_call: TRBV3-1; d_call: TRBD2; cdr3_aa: CASSQGTSSYEQYF; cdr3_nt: TGTGCCAGCAGCCAAGGGACTAGCTCCTACGAGCAGTACTTC
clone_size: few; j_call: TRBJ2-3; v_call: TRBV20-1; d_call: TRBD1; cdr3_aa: CSARPYRDSLHTDTQYF; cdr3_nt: TGCAGTGCTAGACCCTACCGGGACAGCCTCCACACAGATACGCAGTATTTT
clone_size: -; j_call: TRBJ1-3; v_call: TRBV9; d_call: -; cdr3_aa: CASSVGNWGAGNTIYF; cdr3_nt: TGTGCCAGCAGCGTAGGGAACTGGGGTGCCGGAAACACCATATATTTT
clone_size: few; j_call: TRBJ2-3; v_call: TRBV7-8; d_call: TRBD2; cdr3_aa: CASSLELAGGGVTQYF; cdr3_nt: TGTGCCAGCAGCTTAGAACTAGCGGGAGGGGGGGTTACGCAGTATTTT
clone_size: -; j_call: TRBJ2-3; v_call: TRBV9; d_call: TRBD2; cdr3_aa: CASSVAGGSRTDTQYF; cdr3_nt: TGTGCCAGCAGCGTAGCTGGCGGGAGCCGCACAGATACGCAGTATTTT
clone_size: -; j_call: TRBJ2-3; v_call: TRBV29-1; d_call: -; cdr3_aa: CSVVAGADTQYF; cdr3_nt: TGCAGCGTTGTGGCGGGCGCAGATACGCAGTATTTT
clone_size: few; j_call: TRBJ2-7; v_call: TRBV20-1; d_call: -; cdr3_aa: CSASGGPYEQYF; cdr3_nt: TGCAGTGCTAGTGGGGGTCCCTACGAGCAGTACTTC
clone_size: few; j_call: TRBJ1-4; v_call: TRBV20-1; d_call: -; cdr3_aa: CSAGSGFVGEKLFF; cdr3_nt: TGCAGTGCGGGATCAGGGTTTGTTGGGGAAAAACTGTTTTTT
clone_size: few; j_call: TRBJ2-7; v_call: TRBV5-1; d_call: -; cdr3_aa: CASSLAGRPSYEQYF; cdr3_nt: TGCGCCAGCAGCTTGGCTGGCAGACCTTCCTACGAGCAGTACTTC
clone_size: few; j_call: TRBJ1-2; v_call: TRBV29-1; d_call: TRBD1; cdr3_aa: CSVPTGQGNYGYTF; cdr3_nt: TGCAGCGTCCCGACCGGACAGGGGAACTATGGCTACACCTTC
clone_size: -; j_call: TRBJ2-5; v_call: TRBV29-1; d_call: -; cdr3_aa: CSVSQALGETQYF; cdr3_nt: TGCAGCGTTTCGCAGGCCCTCGGGGAGACCCAGTACTTC
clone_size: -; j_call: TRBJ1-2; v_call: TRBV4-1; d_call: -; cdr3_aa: CASSQYPDRDYGYTF; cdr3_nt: TGCGCCAGCAGCCAATATCCCGACAGAGACTATGGCTACACCTTC
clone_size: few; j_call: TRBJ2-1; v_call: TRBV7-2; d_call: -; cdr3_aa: CASSLRGASTSSYNEQFF; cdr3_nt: TGTGCCAGCAGCTTAAGAGGGGCTTCGACCAGCTCCTACAATGAGCAGTTCTTC
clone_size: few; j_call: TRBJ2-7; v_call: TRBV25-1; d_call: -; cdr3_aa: CASRAPGTLHEQYF; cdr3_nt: TGTGCCAGCAGAGCCCCCGGGACACTCCACGAGCAGTACTTC
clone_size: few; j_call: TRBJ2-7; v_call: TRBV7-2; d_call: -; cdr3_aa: CASTQLEGDEQYF; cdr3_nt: TGTGCCAGCACCCAATTGGAAGGGGACGAGCAGTACTTC
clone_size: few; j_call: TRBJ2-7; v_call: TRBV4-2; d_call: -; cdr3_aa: CASSRKITLFNEQYF; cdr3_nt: TGTGCCAGCAGCCGGAAGATTACCCTGTTTAACGAGCAGTACTTC
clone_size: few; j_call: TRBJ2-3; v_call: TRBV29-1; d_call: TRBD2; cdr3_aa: CSVGGTSGTTDTQYF; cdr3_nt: TGCAGCGTCGGGGGGACTAGCGGGACCACAGATACGCAGTATTTT
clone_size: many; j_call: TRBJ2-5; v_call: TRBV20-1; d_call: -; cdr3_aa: CSARDRETQYF; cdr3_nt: TGCAGTGCTAGAGACCGAGAGACCCAGTACTTC
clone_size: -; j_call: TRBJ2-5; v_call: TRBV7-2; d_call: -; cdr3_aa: CASSLDTVQETQYF; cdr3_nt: TGTGCCAGCAGCTTAGATACGGTCCAAGAGACCCAGTACTTC
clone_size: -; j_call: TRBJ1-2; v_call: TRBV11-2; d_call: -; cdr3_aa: CASSHARGYNYGYTF; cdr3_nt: TGTGCCAGCAGCCACGCACGAGGGTACAACTATGGCTACACCTTC
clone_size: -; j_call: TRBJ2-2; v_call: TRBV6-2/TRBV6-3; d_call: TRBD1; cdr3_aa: CASSYGDREVGELFF; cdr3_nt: TGTGCCAGCAGTTATGGGGACAGGGAGGTCGGGGAGCTGTTTTTT
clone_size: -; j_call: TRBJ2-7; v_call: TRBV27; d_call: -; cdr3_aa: CASSFGTGFYEQYF; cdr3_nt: TGTGCCAGCAGTTTTGGTACAGGATTCTACGAGCAGTACTTC
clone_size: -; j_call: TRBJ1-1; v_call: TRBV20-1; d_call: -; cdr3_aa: CSASRDEAFF; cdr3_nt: TGCAGTGCTAGCCGGGATGAAGCTTTCTTT
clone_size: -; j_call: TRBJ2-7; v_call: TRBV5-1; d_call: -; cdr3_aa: CASSLASSKGEQCF; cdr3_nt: TGCGCCAGCAGCTTGGCTTCGTCCAAGGGGGAGCAGTGCTTC
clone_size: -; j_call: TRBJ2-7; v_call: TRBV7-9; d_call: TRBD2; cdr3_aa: CASSLVVPSGYEQYF; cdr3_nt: TGTGCCAGCAGCTTAGTGGTCCCTAGCGGCTACGAGCAGTACTTC
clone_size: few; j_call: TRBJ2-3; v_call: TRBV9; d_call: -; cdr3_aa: CASSDGTTDTQYF; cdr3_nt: TGTGCCAGCAGCGACGGAACCACAGATACGCAGTATTTT
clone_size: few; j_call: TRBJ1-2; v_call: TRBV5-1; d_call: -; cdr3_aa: CASSLDWGGTAYGYTF; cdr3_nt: TGCGCCAGCAGCTTGGACTGGGGGGGGACGGCTTATGGCTACACCTTC
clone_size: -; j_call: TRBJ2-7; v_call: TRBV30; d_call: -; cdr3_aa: CAWSVGGYEQYF; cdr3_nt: TGTGCCTGGAGTGTAGGAGGCTACGAGCAGTACTTC
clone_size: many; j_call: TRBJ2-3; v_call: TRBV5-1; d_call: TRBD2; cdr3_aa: CASSLLAGADTQYF; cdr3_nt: TGCGCCAGCAGCTTGCTAGCGGGAGCAGATACGCAGTATTTT
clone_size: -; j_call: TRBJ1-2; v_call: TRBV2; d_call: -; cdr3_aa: CASKSYGYTF; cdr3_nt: TGTGCCAGCAAAAGTTATGGCTACACCTTC